A single sample gave rise to the 29 T cell receptor beta chains below, sequenced in a study of early T cells in non-severe SARS-CoV-2 infection. One entry per CDR3 protein, called by TCRdb with MiXCR from the 5' RACE reads. The sample records about 98,000 distinct CDR3 sequences, 11% being singletons. The specimen sequenced was whole blood. Receptor source: an adult who was a healthcare worker with PCR-confirmed SARS-CoV-2 infection or an uninfected control (not recorded which).

This clonotype was observed a few times. This chain uses TRBV5-1 with TRBJ2-2; D perhaps matches TRBD2 (7 bases). V lost 0 bases to trimming and J lost 0 bases, with 12 bases between them. CDR3 size: 17 residues. Germline V CDR1 and CDR2: SGHRS, YFSETQ. CDR3 sequence (DNA): TGCGCCAGCAGCTTGGTAGGCGGGGGCTCGAACACCGGGGAGCTGTTTTTT. Translated, it gives CASSLVGGGSNTGELFF.

This clonotype was counted only a few times. The chain recombines TRBV5-1 with TRBJ2-6; no clear D. This CDR3 has 17 residues. V lost 3 bases and J 0 bases, leaving 13 bases between the germline ends. Germline V gives CDR1 SGHRS, CDR2 YFSETQ. CDR3 residues: CASSSRAATSGANVLTF. The CDR3 DNA is TGCGCCAGCAGCTCTCGGGCCGCTACCTCTGGGGCCAACGTCCTGACTTTC.

This clonotype was detected many times. The V gene is TRBV30, the J gene TRBJ1-1; possible D gene TRBD1, 6 bases. V was shortened by 0 bases and J by 8 bases, with 13 bases between the two germline ends. This CDR3 has 13 amino acids. Germline V gene sequence: CDR1 GTSNPN, CDR2 SVGIG (reference sequence). The CDR3: CAWSVDRMAEAFF. CDR3 in DNA: TGTGCCTGGAGTGTAGACAGGATGGCAGAAGCTTTCTTT.

The V gene is TRBV5-1, the J gene TRBJ1-1; 10 bases align to TRBD1. Per the germline V gene, CDR1 is SGHRS and CDR2 is YFSETQ. V lost 4 bases and J lost 2; bases outside the gene matches: 5. CDR3 size: 15 residues. CDR3: CASSGGTGVNTEAFF. The CDR3 nucleotides read TGCGCCAGCAGCGGCGGGACAGGGGTTAACACTGAAGCTTTCTTT.

This clonotype has ten or more counts. The rearrangement uses TRBV10-2 and TRBJ2-5, with 8 positions matching TRBD2. The CDR3 totals 14 residues. Germline assignment: CDR1 WSHSY and CDR2 SAAADI. V dropped 4 bases and J dropped 5; count of bases not matched to a gene: 6. In DNA, the CDR3 is TGCGCCAGCAGTGTAGCGGGATGGGGGGAGACCCAGTACTTC. Translated: CASSVAGWGETQYF.

This clonotype was observed a few times. The chain couples TRBV6-1 to TRBJ1-1, with a tentative D call TRBD1 (5 bases). Deletions cut 2 bases from V and 1 base from J, with 17 bases between. The length of the CDR3 is 17 residues. Germline CDR1 reads MNHNS; CDR2 reads SASEGT. The CDR3 protein is CASSERRRGVSNTEAFF. The CDR3 DNA sequence: TGTGCCAGCAGTGAAAGGAGGAGGGGAGTGTCGAACACTGAAGCTTTCTTT.

A word on this clonotype: Just one base apart from a much larger clone, this may be a read error. V gene TRBV9 combines with J gene TRBJ1-2; D gene unclear. CDR1 is SGDLS and CDR2 is YYNGEE in the germline V gene. The CDR3 spans 15 residues. Trimming left V 4 bases short and J 3 bases short, with 16 bases between. CDR3 bases: TGTGCCAGCAGCCCCCTCCAGGCAGAGGACTATGGCTACACCTTC. Residues: CASSPLQAEDYGYTF.

Ten or more counts support this clonotype. The chain has TRBV12-3 or TRBV12-4 and TRBJ2-7, with 7 bases identical to TRBD2. There are 15 residues in the CDR3. The V segment lost 5 bases and the J segment 4 bases; nucleotides outside the gene matches: 11. CDR3 residues: CASSPRGAGIYEQYF. CDR3 in DNA: TGTGCCAGCAGTCCCCGAGGAGCGGGGATTTACGAGCAGTACTTC.

This clonotype was detected a few times. V and J are TRBV24-1 and TRBJ2-3; the match to TRBD1 covers 10 bases. The CDR3 covers 16 residues. Unmatched junction bases numbered 4, after V lost 0 bases and J lost 5 bases. The V gene's germline CDR1 is KGHDR and CDR2 SFDVKD. DNA for the CDR3: TGTGCCACCAGTGATTTGTGGGGGACAGGGGAAGATACGCAGTATTTT. Residues: CATSDLWGTGEDTQYF.

This clonotype was picked up many times. CDR3 sequence (DNA): TGTGCCAGTAGTTGGGCAGGAATAGGATCCGGAAACACCATATATTTT. This sequence encodes CASSWAGIGSGNTIYF. The chain has TRBV19 and TRBJ1-3, with D uncertain. This CDR3 region has 16 residues. The V and J ends lost 5 bases and 4 bases respectively, with 18 bases between them. Germline values: CDR1 LNHDA, CDR2 SQIVND (reference sequence).

The genes are TRBV3-1 and TRBJ1-1; D not certain. The CDR3 sequence is 13 residues long. V gave up 4 bases and J gave up 0 bases, with 6 bases separating them. In germline, CDR1 is LGHDT, CDR2 YNNKEL (reference sequence). CDR3 in DNA: TGTGCCAGCAGCCCCCGGGTGAACACTGAAGCTTTCTTT. Translated, it gives CASSPRVNTEAFF.

The DNA of the CDR3 is TGTGCCAGCAGCCCGACTAGCGGGGGGGCCGGTACGCAGTATTTT. Translating gives CASSPTSGGAGTQYF. The chain has TRBV7-3 and TRBJ2-3; 14 nucleotides agree with TRBD2. This CDR3 contains 15 residues. CDR1 SGHTA and CDR2 FQGTGA come from the germline V gene. V lost 5 bases and J lost 8; bases outside the gene matches: 6.

This clonotype was detected only a few times. J is TRBJ2-1 and V is TRBV7-3, with TRBD2 matching 12 bases. The germline V gene encodes CDR1 SGHTA and CDR2 FQGTGA. With V trimmed by 5 bases and J by 6 bases, 8 bases remained unmatched. The CDR3 consists of 16 residues. CDR3 DNA: TGTGCCAGCAGCCCCCGGACTAGCGGGGATGTCAATGAGCAGTTCTTC. Encoded protein: CASSPRTSGDVNEQFF.

V is TRBV11-2 and J is TRBJ1-1; no reliable D call. From germline, CDR1 is SGHAT and CDR2 FQNNGV. The CDR3 loop spans 14 amino acids. Trimming took off 5 bases at V and 1 base at J, with 11 bases between the two ends. The CDR3 nucleotides are TGTGCCAGCAGCCCCGGACTTGGGAACACTGAAGCTTTCTTT. Translated: CASSPGLGNTEAFF.

In its sample, this clonotype was seen a few times. The gene calls are TRBV7-6 and TRBJ1-4; 8 positions match TRBD1. The CDR3 covers 16 residues. Trimming cost V 3 bases and J 8 bases; bases outside gene matches: 11. Germline V gives CDR1 SGHVS, CDR2 FNYEAQ. CDR3 residues: CASSLSGWTGSEKLFF. As DNA, the CDR3 is TGTGCCAGCAGCTTGAGTGGGTGGACAGGGAGCGAAAAACTGTTTTTT.

V gene TRBV7-9 combines with J gene TRBJ2-5, with D perhaps TRBD2 (5 bases). The CDR3 covers 17 residues. Germline CDR1 SEHNR, CDR2 FQNEAQ (reference sequence). V lost 8 bases to trimming and J lost 3 bases, with 25 bases between them. CDR3 DNA: TGTGCCAGCTCCGCCTTGCAGCGGTCCACAACGGAAGAGACCCAGTACTTC. It encodes CASSALQRSTTEETQYF.

This clonotype was seen many times. This chain links TRBV29-1 with TRBJ2-1, with 8 bases aligning to TRBD2. The V segment lost 4 bases and the J segment 3 bases; nucleotides outside the gene matches: 8. This CDR3 has 15 residues. The V gene's germline CDR1 is SQVTM and CDR2 ANQGSEA. This chain's CDR3 is CSVVEPGTSYNEQFF. The CDR3, as DNA: TGCAGCGTTGTCGAACCCGGGACTAGCTACAATGAGCAGTTCTTC.

A few counts support this clonotype. This chain connects TRBV5-6 to TRBJ2-7; no definite D call. The CDR3 runs 15 residues. Germline lookup yields CDR1 SGHDT and CDR2 YYEEEE. V was pared by 0 bases and J by 4 bases, with 14 bases between. As DNA, the CDR3 is TGTGCCAGCAGCTTGGCAGGTGGACGACGGTACGAGCAGTACTTC. As protein: CASSLAGGRRYEQYF. The complete variable domain, with remaining parts taken from reference TRBV5-6 and TRBJ2-7, reads DAGVTQSPTHLIKTRGQQVTLRCSPKSGHDTVSWYQQALGQGPQFIFQYYEEEERQRGNFPDRFSGHQFPNYSSELNVNALLLGDSALYLCASSLAGGRRYEQYFGPGTRLTVT.

This clonotype was counted a few times. The chain recombines TRBV5-1 with TRBJ1-2, with no clear D. V dropped 4 bases and J dropped 4 bases, with 14 bases sitting between them. Germline assignment: CDR1 SGHRS and CDR2 YFSETQ. This CDR3 region has 14 residues. The CDR3 bases are TGCGCCAGCAGCCCGGTGGCAGCGAGCTATGGCTACACCTTC. It specifies CASSPVAASYGYTF.

The sample holds many counts of this clonotype. The rearrangement joins TRBV7-2 to TRBJ2-3; 7 bases match TRBD2. With 5 bases clipped from V and 3 bases from J, the junction kept 8 bases outside the gene matches. The CDR3 runs 15 residues. The germline gives CDR1 SGHTA, CDR2 FQGNSA. The CDR3 spells CASSHQRGPTDTQYF. The CDR3 DNA reads as TGTGCCAGCAGCCATCAGCGGGGTCCGACAGATACGCAGTATTTT.

J is TRBJ2-4 and V is TRBV2; possible D gene TRBD1, 6 bases. Germline V gene sequence: CDR1 SNHLY, CDR2 FYNNEI. There are 16 residues in the CDR3. V was cut by 6 bases and J by 1 base, with 16 bases left in between. The CDR3 DNA follows: TGTGCCAGCAGCCGACAGGACCCGGGGGCCAAAAACATTCAGTACTTC. Translation: CASSRQDPGAKNIQYF.

This rearrangement joins TRBV7-9 to TRBJ1-5; D ambiguous. Germline CDR1 reads SEHNR; CDR2 reads FQNEAQ (reference sequence). The CDR3 has 14 amino acids. The V and J ends lost 5 bases and 5 bases respectively, with 13 bases between them. The CDR3 DNA follows: TGTGCCAGCAGCCCCCTTGAGAGGGATCAGCCCCAGCATTTT. Amino acids: CASSPLERDQPQHF. Based on the CDR3 plus reference TRBV7-9 and TRBJ1-5, the full variable domain is DTGVSQNPRHKITKRGQNVTFRCDPISEHNRLYWYRQTLGQGPEFLTYFQNEAQLEKSRLLSDRFSAERPKGSFSTLEIQRTEQGDSAMYLCASSPLERDQPQHFGDGTRLSIL.

This clonotype came up many times. The chain links TRBV29-1 to TRBJ2-1; 7 bases map to TRBD1. Germline V lookup: CDR1 SQVTM, CDR2 ANQGSEA. The CDR3 spans 14 residues. V gave up 8 bases and J gave up 4 bases; unmatched junction bases: 11. This CDR3 reads CSMMTGHLYNEQFF. The CDR3 nucleotides read TGCAGCATGATGACAGGGCACCTGTACAATGAGCAGTTCTTC.

The table lists this clonotype with many counts. The chain uses TRBV21-1 and TRBJ2-3. TRBV21-1 constitutes a pseudogene. The CDR3 loop spans 17 amino acids. CDR3 DNA sequence: TGTGCCAGCAGCAAAAGATTTTTCCGGCTGGGTCGGGATACGCAGTATTTT. Protein sequence: CASSKRFFRLGRDTQYF.

This clonotype showed up many times. V is TRBV29-1 and J is TRBJ1-5; D gene ambiguous. V was pared by 4 bases and J by 4 bases, with 11 bases between. Germline loops: CDR1 SQVTM, CDR2 ANQGSEA. The length of the CDR3 is 13 residues. The CDR3 loop is CSVGNSQNQPQHF. CDR3 sequence (DNA): TGCAGCGTTGGGAACAGCCAAAATCAGCCCCAGCATTTT.

There are many counts of this clonotype. This rearrangement joins TRBV28 to TRBJ1-5, with D perhaps matching TRBD1 (5 bases). Germline CDR1 and CDR2: MDHEN and SYDVKM. V was clipped by 3 bases and J by 0 bases, with 9 bases between them. The CDR3 has 15 residues. The CDR3 nucleotides read TGTGCCAGCAGTTTGGGGGATCATAGCAATCAGCCCCAGCATTTT. It specifies CASSLGDHSNQPQHF. The entire variable domain, with the rest obtained from reference TRBV28 and TRBJ1-5, is as follows: DVKVTQSSRYLVKRTGEKVFLECVQDMDHENMFWYRQDPGLGLRLIYFSYDVKMKEKGDIPEGYSVSREKKERFSLILESASTNQTSMYLCASSLGDHSNQPQHFGDGTRLSIL.

As regards this clonotype: One end of the junction fails to match germline, which may point to a read error. This rearrangement joins TRBV7-7 to TRBJ2-1; TRBD1 is a possible D gene (7 bases). Germline CDR1 SSHAT, CDR2 FNYEAQ (reference sequence). The CDR3 consists of 13 residues. The CDR3 region is CASSSDREDEQFF. The CDR3 bases are TGTGCTAGCAGTTCCGACAGGGAGGATGAGCAGTTCTTC.

This clonotype showed up just a few times. V usage is TRBV4-1 and J usage is TRBJ1-1; TRBD1 agrees at 9 bases. V trimming: 4 bases; J trimming: 1 base; junction bases outside the gene matches: 4. Germline loops: CDR1 MGHRA, CDR2 YSYEKL. This CDR3 comprises 15 residues. In DNA form, the CDR3 reads TGCGCCAGCAGCCTGTGGACAGGGGCGAACACTGAAGCTTTCTTT. Amino acids: CASSLWTGANTEAFF.

The chain couples TRBV19 to TRBJ2-5; possibly TRBD1 or TRBD2 for D (5 bases each). Trimming stripped 10 bases from V and 4 bases from J, with 16 bases between. Germline V CDR1 and CDR2: LNHDA, SQIVND (reference sequence). The CDR3 runs to 13 residues. The CDR3 loop is CATTTTRGETQYF. CDR3 nucleotides: TGTGCCACCACAACTACTAGGGGAGAGACCCAGTACTTC.